These 10 T cell receptor beta chains were all obtained from the same sample, sequenced in a study of CD8+CD57+ T cells in acquired aplastic anemia. The template for TCR beta VDJ and CDR3 sequence profiling was genomic DNA. TCRdb analysed the reads with MiXCR anew, one entry per CDR3 protein. The sample includes 400,000 to 500,000 distinct CDR3 sequences, approximately 70% seen only once; the top ten take under 5%. The specimen sequenced was sorted CD4+, CD8+, or CD8+CD57+ T cells (not recorded which) from PBMCs. All receptors come from a human donor in good health, serving as a control.

J is TRBJ2-7 and V is TRBV7-2; D gene uncertain. With 5 bases removed from V and 11 bases from J, the gap between germline ends came to 19 bases. Per the germline V gene, CDR1 is SGHTA and CDR2 is FQGNSA. The CDR3 covers 13 residues. CDR3 coding DNA: TGTGCCAGCAGCAGAGAGATCCGCAACGCGGAGTACTTC. Translation gives CASSREIRNAEYF.

Notes on this clonotype: Compared with germline, one end of the junction differs, possibly owing to a read error. V is TRBV15 and J is TRBJ2-5; either TRBD1 or TRBD2 may fit D (5 bases each). The CDR3 sequence is 14 residues long. Germline CDR1 reads LNHNV; CDR2 reads YYDKDF (reference sequence). The CDR3 reads CASSNDGTQDTQYF. Here the CDR3 DNA reads TGTGCCAGCAGCAATGACGGGACCCAAGACACCCAGTACTTC.

With regard to this clonotype: Mismatch with germline at one junction end may stem from a read error. The V and J genes are TRBV9 and TRBJ1-3; no reliable D call. The germline CDR1 and CDR2 sequences are SGDLS and YYNGEE. The CDR3 sequence is 14 residues long. The CDR3 protein is CASSRRHNGNTIDF. The CDR3 nucleotides read TGTGCCAGCAGCAGACGCCACAATGGGAACACCATCGATTTT.

This clonotype was found once. This likely comes from a read error, as the CDR3 has no conserved phenylalanine or tryptophan at its end. The CDR3 is CASSLGGFSGNTIYL. The CDR3, as DNA: TGCGCCAGCAGCTTGGGGGGGTTCTCTGGAAACACCATATATCTT. The chain carries TRBV5-1 and TRBJ1-3, with a weak D call TRBD1 (5 bases). CDR1 SGHRS and CDR2 YFSETQ come from the germline V gene. V lost 0 bases, J lost 0 bases, and 7 bases lay in between. The CDR3 runs to 15 residues.

V and J are TRBV20-1 and TRBJ1-4; D call uncertain. Per germline, CDR1 DFQATT and CDR2 SNEGSKA (reference sequence). The CDR3 has 14 residues. The CDR3 region has the DNA TGCAGCGCCGCGACGAAGCAGGTGAGCCGTGGTCTGTTTTTT. Encoded protein: CSAATKQVSRGLFF.

The V and J genes are TRBV7-8 and TRBJ1-6; D call uncertain. Trimming removed 5 bases at V and 18 bases at J, with 23 bases between. The CDR3 sequence is 14 residues long. The V gene's germline CDR1 is SGHVS and CDR2 FQNEAQ. In nucleotides, the CDR3 is TGTGCCAGCAGCCTGGGGTTGATCTACTCCCACGACCACTTT. It is translated as CASSLGLIYSHDHF.

This clonotype was observed many times. The chain recombines TRBV3-1 with TRBJ2-5; tentatively, D is TRBD1 (6 bases). Germline CDR1 reads LGHDT; CDR2 reads YNNKEL (reference sequence). V was pared by 8 bases and J by 5 bases, with 18 bases between. This CDR3 region has 14 residues. The CDR3 loop reads CASSSPYQGETQYF. CDR3 in DNA: TGTGCCAGCTCCAGCCCTTATCAGGGGGAGACCCAGTACTTC.

This chain links TRBV19 with TRBJ2-1, with a possible D match to TRBD2 (5 bases). Per the germline V gene, CDR1 is LNHDA and CDR2 is SQIVND (reference sequence). The CDR3 loop spans 14 amino acids. V was cut by 4 bases and J by 4 bases, with 11 bases left in between. The CDR3: CASSKDRGYNEQFF. CDR3 DNA: TGTGCCAGTAGTAAAGACCGAGGGTACAATGAGCAGTTCTTC.

The V call is TRBV30, the J call TRBJ1-1; D remains unclear. Germline V gives CDR1 GTSNPN, CDR2 SVGIG (reference sequence). The CDR3 is 13 residues long. V lost 1 base and J lost 10, with 16 bases in between. The CDR3 sequence: CAWSATGLRGAFF. Here the CDR3 DNA reads TGTGCCTGGAGTGCGACGGGGTTGCGAGGAGCTTTCTTT.

On this clonotype: At one end, the junction sequence differs from germline, possibly due to a read error. The chain couples TRBV7-2 to TRBJ1-6, with D unclear. Per the germline V gene, CDR1 is SGHTA and CDR2 is FQGNSA. The CDR3 spans 14 residues. The CDR3 loop is CASSLAAPGTHTQF. The CDR3 DNA reads as TGTGCCAGCAGCCTCGCAGCGCCGGGCACACATACGCAGTTT.